The TCR beta chain under discussion was sequenced for a study of PD-1 blockade in classical Hodgkin lymphoma. Study-wide background: With a 2-week interval, patients received intravenous nivolumab at 3 mg/kg.

Time point denoted: cycle 4 day 1 (C4D1), after six to seven weeks of nivolumab. Patients all relapsed after autologous stem cell transplantation, and there was variation in brentuximab vedotin exposure. Starting with thawed PBMCs, CD4+ T cells were purified by magnetic negative selection. A word on this clone: Its antigen remains unidentified.

Study-level points and caveats: Patients who began taking nivolumab under 1 year after ASCT were left out. The drivers behind the repertoire differences, possibly disease activity or prior therapy, remain undefined. Unlike CD8+ TCR diversity, which did not rise significantly by C4D1, CD4+ TCR diversity did.

Data came from immunoSEQ multiplex PCR; TCRdb stores just in-frame clones and leaves some out. The table includes tens of thousands of clones, approximately 85% detected once. This CDR3 is built from 14 residues. V shed 4 bases and J shed 1 base, with 7 bases lying between them. Germline loops: CDR1 MGHDK, CDR2 SYGVNS. The sequence derives from a human donor with classical Hodgkin lymphoma. Sequencing used CD4+ T cells from blood, obtained before the fourth cycle of nivolumab. V usage is TRBV25-1 and J usage is TRBJ2-2, with D possibly being TRBD1 (6 bases). The CDR3 nucleotides are TGTGCCAGCAGTGGAGGGGGGAACACCGGGGAGCTGTTTTTT. Translating gives CASSGGGNTGELFF.